A single sample gave rise to the 29 T cell receptor beta chains below, sequenced in a study of T-cell reconstitution after alpha-beta-depleted transplantation in children. Unique molecular identifiers were incorporated when the TCRbeta library was constructed. TCRdb recomputed calls from the PCR reads with MiXCR, one row per CDR3 protein. The data hold about 980,000 distinct CDR3 sequences, with about 26% observed a single time. The sequences come from PBMCs, mostly from graft donor cells, collected 360 days after TCRalphabeta/CD19-depleted stem cell transplant. Receptors originate from a boy under two years old who had a stem cell transplant for SCID, so the T cells may come from the graft donor.

This chain uses TRBV18 with TRBJ1-1, with D unclear. CDR1 is KGHSH and CDR2 is LQKENI in the germline V gene. V was trimmed by 1 base and J by 0 bases, leaving 6 bases between them. CDR3 length: 14 residues. CDR3 in DNA: TGTGCCAGCTCACCACGTGACATGAACACTGAAGCTTTCTTT. Translating gives CASSPRDMNTEAFF.

This clonotype was counted between two and nine times. The chain is built from TRBV29-1 and TRBJ2-5, with D unresolved. Trimming shortened V by 1 base and J by 5 bases, and 8 bases separated the two germline ends. Germline V gene data show CDR1 as SQVTM and CDR2 as ANQGSEA. CDR3 size: 12 residues. CDR3 amino acids: CSVEGGGETQYF. DNA for the CDR3: TGCAGCGTTGAAGGGGGTGGGGAGACCCAGTACTTC.

This clonotype was seen more than once but under ten times. The chain joins TRBV5-5 to TRBJ2-7, with D possibly being TRBD2 (6 bases). CDR1 and CDR2 (germline): SGHKS, YYEKEE (reference sequence). Trimming pared 4 bases from V and 4 bases from J, leaving 15 bases between. The CDR3 is 14 amino acids. CDR3 loop: CASSPTAREYEQYF. Here the CDR3 DNA reads TGTGCCAGCAGCCCCACAGCGCGGGAATACGAGCAGTACTTC.

The genes are TRBV12-3 or TRBV12-4 and TRBJ1-1; 9 bases are a match to TRBD1. V dropped 7 bases and J dropped 11; count of bases not matched to a gene: 17. The CDR3 consists of 15 residues. CDR3 bases: TGTGCCAGCAAAATACAGGGGGCGACCTTCCTTATGGCTTTCTTT. Translation: CASKIQGATFLMAFF.

The J gene is TRBJ1-5, the V gene TRBV28, with D perhaps TRBD1 (5 bases). The CDR3 is 12 residues long. CDR1 MDHEN and CDR2 SYDVKM come from the germline V gene. V lost 7 bases and J 8 bases, leaving 12 bases between the germline ends. Written as DNA, the CDR3 is TGTGCCAGCAACTACAGGACGGAGCCCCAGCATTTT. Translation gives CASNYRTEPQHF.

This clonotype has just a few counts. V is TRBV7-3 and J is TRBJ2-1; TRBD2 agrees at 10 bases. Germline CDR1 SGHTA, CDR2 FQGTGA. V gave up 3 bases and J gave up 9 bases; unmatched junction bases: 14. The CDR3 spans 17 residues. As DNA, the CDR3 is TGTGCCAGCAGCTTTTCAGTAGCTAGCGGGGGTAATGTTGAGCAGTTCTTC. This codes for CASSFSVASGGNVEQFF.

This chain uses TRBV20-1 with TRBJ2-3, with D unclear. CDR3 length equals 11 residues. The germline CDR1 and CDR2 sequences are DFQATT and SNEGSKA (reference sequence). The ends were cut back, 6 bases at V and 3 bases at J, with 7 bases in the middle. The CDR3 is CSARKTDTQYF. CDR3 coding DNA: TGCAGTGCCAGGAAGACAGATACGCAGTATTTT.

The rearrangement joins TRBV10-3 to TRBJ1-5; no definite D call. Germline CDR1 and CDR2: ENHRY and SYGVKD. This CDR3 comprises 13 residues. Trimming pared 0 bases from V and 4 bases from J, leaving 4 bases between. CDR3 residues: CAISESVNQPQHF. The CDR3 DNA follows: TGTGCCATCAGTGAGTCCGTAAATCAGCCCCAGCATTTT.

The V gene is TRBV4-1, the J gene TRBJ2-2, with D unresolved. The CDR3 extends over 13 amino acids. Germline V gene lookup returns CDR1 MGHRA and CDR2 YSYEKL. With 4 bases removed from V and 4 bases from J, the gap between germline ends came to 7 bases. CDR3 region: CASSPLITGELFF. CDR3 nucleotides: TGCGCCAGCAGCCCCCTCATCACCGGGGAGCTGTTTTTT.

This clonotype was found a few times. This chain links TRBV6-1 with TRBJ2-1; D perhaps matches TRBD2 (6 bases). This CDR3 has 11 amino acids. The V gene lost 4 bases and the J gene lost 8 bases, with 6 bases spanning the gap. Germline values: CDR1 MNHNS, CDR2 SASEGT. CDR3 nucleotide sequence: TGTGCCAGCAGTGGGAGGGATGAGCAGTTCTTC. Translated, it gives CASSGRDEQFF.

V usage is TRBV3-1 and J usage is TRBJ2-1; TRBD1 or TRBD2 may be the D gene (7 bases each). The V end lost 4 bases, the J end lost 6 bases, and 19 bases lay between the germline ends. This CDR3 has 16 amino acids. Germline CDR1 and CDR2: LGHDT and YNNKEL (reference sequence). The CDR3 reads CASSPDREGATNEQFF. CDR3 in DNA: TGTGCCAGCAGCCCTGACAGGGAGGGGGCTACCAATGAGCAGTTCTTC.

The chain employs TRBV7-9 and TRBJ2-3, with 9 bases that match TRBD2. V dropped 5 bases and J dropped 2; count of bases not matched to a gene: 8. There are 16 residues in the CDR3. Germline lookup yields CDR1 SEHNR and CDR2 FQNEAQ (reference sequence). The CDR3 loop reads CASSPPAGGVTDTQYF. The DNA of the CDR3 is TGTGCCAGCAGCCCCCCAGCGGGGGGAGTCACAGATACGCAGTATTTT. Supplemented by reference TRBV7-9 and TRBJ2-3, the full variable domain reads DTGVSQNPRHKITKRGQNVTFRCDPISEHNRLYWYRQTLGQGPEFLTYFQNEAQLEKSRLLSDRFSAERPKGSFSTLEIQRTEQGDSAMYLCASSPPAGGVTDTQYFGPGTRLTVL.

The chain employs TRBV29-1 and TRBJ1-1, with 8 bases that match TRBD1. Trimming removed 5 bases from V and 1 base from J; junction bases left unmatched: 6. Germline V CDR1 and CDR2: SQVTM, ANQGSEA. CDR3 size: 14 residues. The CDR3: CSVLETGANTEAFF. In nucleotides, the CDR3 is TGCAGCGTTCTTGAGACAGGGGCGAACACTGAAGCTTTCTTT.

This clonotype was seen only a few times. The J gene is TRBJ1-6, the V gene TRBV5-1; 7 bases map to TRBD1. Losses at the gene ends were 4 bases for V and 9 bases for J; bases not matched to a gene: 16. The germline CDR1 and CDR2 sequences are SGHRS and YFSETQ. The CDR3 runs 17 residues. The CDR3 region is CASSPDRTLGVSSPLHF. In DNA form, the CDR3 reads TGCGCCAGCAGCCCGGACAGGACCCTGGGGGTTAGTTCACCCCTCCACTTT.

This clonotype was found a few times. The chain recombines TRBV20-1 with TRBJ2-1; 8 positions agree with TRBD2. This CDR3 contains 16 residues. V shed 2 bases, J shed 0 bases, and the junction held 6 bases outside the gene matches. The germline gives CDR1 DFQATT, CDR2 SNEGSKA (reference sequence). CDR3 loop: CSARQKLAVSYNEQFF. The CDR3 DNA reads TGCAGTGCTAGACAAAAACTAGCGGTCTCCTACAATGAGCAGTTCTTC.

The chain links TRBV5-1 to TRBJ1-6; possible D gene TRBD1, 6 bases. CDR1 SGHRS and CDR2 YFSETQ come from the germline V gene. The CDR3 covers 17 residues. V shed 2 bases and J shed 2 bases, with 14 bases lying between them. CDR3 residues: CASSFLTRGAYNSPLHF. In nucleotides, the CDR3 is TGCGCCAGCAGCTTCCTGACCAGGGGCGCCTATAATTCACCCCTCCACTTT.

The CDR3 nucleotides are TGCAGCGTTAACGACAGGGCAGACTATGGCTACACCTTC. Its protein product is CSVNDRADYGYTF. The V call is TRBV29-1, the J call TRBJ1-2; TRBD1 aligns across 7 bases. Germline CDR1 reads SQVTM; CDR2 reads ANQGSEA. CDR3 length: 13 amino acids. The junction had 6 bases not matched to a gene; V was cut back by 5 bases and J by 3 bases.

This sequence joins TRBV11-2 and TRBJ1-5; D remains ambiguous. CDR3 length: 18 residues. Germline CDR1 and CDR2: SGHAT and FQNNGV. Deletions cut 5 bases from V and 4 bases from J, with 24 bases between. The DNA for the CDR3 is TGTGCCAGCAGCGTATCCTCATCGGTCAGGACGGAAAATCAGCCCCAGCATTTT. It yields the protein CASSVSSSVRTENQPQHF. The entire variable domain, with the rest obtained from reference TRBV11-2 and TRBJ1-5, is as follows: EAGVAQSPRYKIIEKRQSVAFWCNPISGHATLYWYQQILGQGPKLLIQFQNNGVVDDSQLPKDRFSAERLKGVDSTLKIQPAKLEDSAVYLCASSVSSSVRTENQPQHFGDGTRLSIL.

CDR3 residues: CASSPDRGVHEQYF. DNA of the CDR3: TGTGCCAGCAGCCCCGACAGGGGGGTCCACGAGCAGTACTTC. This chain joins TRBV5-6 and TRBJ2-7, with 9 nucleotides matching TRBD1. This CDR3 contains 14 residues. J lost 5 bases, V lost 4 bases, and 7 bases had no gene match. Germline V lookup: CDR1 SGHDT, CDR2 YYEEEE.

This clonotype showed up many times. The rearrangement uses TRBV27 and TRBJ1-2, with D possibly being TRBD1 (6 bases). This CDR3 comprises 15 residues. CDR1 is MNHEY and CDR2 is SMNVEV in the germline V gene (reference sequence). V was pared by 0 bases and J by 4 bases, with 12 bases between. The CDR3 sequence is CASSLSGGGSYGYTF. In nucleotides, the CDR3 is TGTGCCAGCAGTTTATCAGGGGGTGGTAGCTATGGCTACACCTTC.

J is TRBJ2-1 and V is TRBV7-8; perhaps TRBD1 as D (5 bases). Trimming left V 0 bases short and J 7 bases short, with 16 bases between. The CDR3 covers 16 residues. Germline CDR1 reads SGHVS; CDR2 reads FQNEAQ. The CDR3 here is CASSLARTKGTNEQFF. For the CDR3, the DNA is TGTGCCAGCAGCTTAGCGAGGACAAAGGGAACGAATGAGCAGTTCTTC.

The J gene is TRBJ1-2, the V gene TRBV6-5, with D hard to call. This CDR3 is built from 12 residues. The V gene's germline CDR1 is MNHEY and CDR2 SVGAGI. Trimming removed 10 bases at V and 8 bases at J, with 17 bases between. CDR3 bases: TGTGCCACCGAATCGACTCGTCTGGGCTACACCTTC. Protein: CATESTRLGYTF.

This clonotype was recorded a few times. This chain links TRBV5-1 with TRBJ2-6, with 14 bases fitting TRBD2. The CDR3 covers 19 residues. The germline CDR1 and CDR2 sequences are SGHRS and YFSETQ. Losses at the gene ends were 4 bases for V and 0 bases for J; bases not matched to a gene: 6. The CDR3 nucleotides read TGCGCCAGCAGCCGGGGGACTAGCGGGGGCCTCTCTGGGGCCAACGTCCTGACTTTC. Translation gives CASSRGTSGGLSGANVLTF.

The chain employs TRBV19 and TRBJ1-4, with 9 bases aligning to TRBD1. Germline values: CDR1 LNHDA, CDR2 SQIVND (reference sequence). The CDR3 totals 20 residues. With 3 bases clipped from V and 0 bases from J, the junction kept 14 bases outside the gene matches. In nucleotides, the CDR3 is TGTGCCAGTAGTATTCATCCTTCAAACAGGGGGCATACAACTAATGAAAAACTGTTTTTT. This codes for CASSIHPSNRGHTTNEKLFF.

This clonotype occurred a few times. The rearrangement uses TRBV20-1 and TRBJ2-7; D call uncertain. The CDR3 is 14 residues long. Germline assignment: CDR1 DFQATT and CDR2 SNEGSKA (reference sequence). The V end lost 0 bases, the J end lost 2 bases, and 11 bases lay between the germline ends. CDR3: CSAREGLLPYEQYF. CDR3 bases: TGCAGTGCTAGAGAGGGTCTATTACCCTACGAGCAGTACTTC.

The J gene is TRBJ1-4, the V gene TRBV6-1; D is perhaps TRBD1 (6 bases). Trimming stripped 7 bases from V and 8 bases from J, with 20 bases between. This CDR3 is built from 15 residues. The germline gives CDR1 MNHNS, CDR2 SASEGT. The CDR3 protein is CASTRGARIGEKLFF. Here the CDR3 DNA reads TGTGCCAGCACCCGGGGGGCACGGATTGGCGAAAAACTGTTTTTT.

This clonotype has a count of ten or more. The rearrangement links TRBV12-3 or TRBV12-4 to TRBJ2-2; 12 nucleotides line up with TRBD2. The CDR3 covers 16 residues. With V trimmed by 5 bases and J by 2 bases, 3 bases remained unmatched. For the CDR3, the DNA is TGTGCCAGCAGTCCTAGCGGGGGGGGTAACACCGGGGAGCTGTTTTTT. Protein product: CASSPSGGGNTGELFF.

The chain couples TRBV24-1 to TRBJ1-3; no reliable D call. This CDR3 has 15 residues. Germline V CDR1 and CDR2: KGHDR, SFDVKD. Trimming cost V 3 bases and J 0 bases, with 8 bases left between them. CDR3 sequence (DNA): TGTGCCACCAGTGATGGCGGTAACTCTGGAAACACCATATATTTT. Amino acid sequence: CATSDGGNSGNTIYF.

This clonotype is a singleton in its sample. This rearrangement joins TRBV3-1 to TRBJ1-1; D ambiguous. Trimming left V 3 bases short and J 1 base short, with 12 bases between. The CDR3 is 15 amino acids. Germline values: CDR1 LGHDT, CDR2 YNNKEL (reference sequence). Here the CDR3 reads CASSQTGLPNTEAFF. The CDR3 DNA follows: TGTGCCAGCAGCCAGACGGGCCTCCCGAACACTGAAGCTTTCTTT.